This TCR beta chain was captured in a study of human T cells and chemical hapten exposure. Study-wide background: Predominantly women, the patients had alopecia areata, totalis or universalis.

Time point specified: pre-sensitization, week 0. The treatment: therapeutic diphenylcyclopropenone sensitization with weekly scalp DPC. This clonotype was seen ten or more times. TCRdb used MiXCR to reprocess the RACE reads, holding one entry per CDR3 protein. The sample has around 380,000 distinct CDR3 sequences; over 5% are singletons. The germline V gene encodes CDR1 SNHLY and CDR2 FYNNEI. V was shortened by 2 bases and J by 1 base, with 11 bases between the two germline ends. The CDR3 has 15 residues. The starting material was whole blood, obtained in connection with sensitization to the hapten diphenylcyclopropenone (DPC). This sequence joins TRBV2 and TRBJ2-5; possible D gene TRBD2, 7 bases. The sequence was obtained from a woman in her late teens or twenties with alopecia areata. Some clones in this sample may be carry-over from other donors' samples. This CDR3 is CASSERAGAQETQYF. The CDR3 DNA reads TGTGCCAGCAGTGAACGGGCGGGGGCCCAAGAGACCCAGTACTTC.